This T cell receptor (beta chain) was retrieved from a study of cytomegalovirus exposure and HLA in healthy donors. The PCR used 60 Vbeta and 13 Jbeta primers. Generated by immunoSEQ multiplex PCR, the TCRdb table keeps only in-frame clones and is missing some. The table records 59,000 or so clones, about four fifths of them present only once. Germline V gene lookup returns CDR1 SGHTA and CDR2 FQGTGA. CDR3 size: 12 residues. V gave up 5 bases and J gave up 9 bases, with 11 bases separating them. The specimen sequenced was PBMCs. This receptor was identified in a young man in good health and CMV-seropositive. The V gene is TRBV7-3, the J gene TRBJ2-1; D gene ambiguous. CDR3 nucleotides: TGTGCCAGCAGCCAGGTGCCGCCTGAGCAGTTCTTC. Its translation is CASSQVPPEQFF. Full variable domain (rest looked up from reference TRBV7-3 and TRBJ2-1): GAGVSQTPSNKVTEKGKYVELRCDPISGHTALYWYRQSLGQGPEFLIYFQGTGAADDSGLPNDRFFAVRPEGSVSTLKIQRTERGDSAVYLCASSQVPPEQFFGPGTRLTVL.